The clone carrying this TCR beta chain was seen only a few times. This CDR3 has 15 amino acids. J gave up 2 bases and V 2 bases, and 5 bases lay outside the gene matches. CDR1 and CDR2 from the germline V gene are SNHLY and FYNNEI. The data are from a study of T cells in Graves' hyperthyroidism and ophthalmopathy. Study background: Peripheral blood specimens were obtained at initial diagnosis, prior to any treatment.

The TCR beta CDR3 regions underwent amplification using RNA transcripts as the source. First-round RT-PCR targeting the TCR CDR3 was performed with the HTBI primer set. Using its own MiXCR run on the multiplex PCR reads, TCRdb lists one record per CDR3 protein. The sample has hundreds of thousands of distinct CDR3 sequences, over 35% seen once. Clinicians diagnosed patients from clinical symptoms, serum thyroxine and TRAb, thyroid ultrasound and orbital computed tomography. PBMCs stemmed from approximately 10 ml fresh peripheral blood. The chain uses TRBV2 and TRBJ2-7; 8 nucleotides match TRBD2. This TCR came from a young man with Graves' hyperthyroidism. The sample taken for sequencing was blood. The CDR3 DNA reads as TGTGCCAGCAGTGAAAGCCGGGAGGGAACCTACGAGCAGTACTTC. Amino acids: CASSESREGTYEQYF.